This T cell receptor (beta chain) was sequenced for a study of blood T cells in healthy people across ages. The second PCR ran about 6 to 11 cycles with a sample-barcoded 5' primer and J-beta primers. TCRdb reanalysed the 5' RACE reads using MiXCR and keeps one entry per CDR3 protein. The sample holds hundreds of thousands of distinct CDR3 sequences, around 49% seen once. Germline V lookup: CDR1 SQVTM, CDR2 ANQGSEA. This CDR3 has 15 amino acids. Deletions cut 0 bases from V and 4 bases from J, with 15 bases between. The chain is built from TRBV29-1 and TRBJ2-5; D may be TRBD1 or TRBD2 (6 bases each). The sequence was collected from a young man in good health. The sequenced material came from blood. The CDR3 sequence: CSVEEAGARGETQYF. CDR3 bases: TGCAGCGTTGAAGAGGCAGGGGCGCGGGGAGAGACCCAGTACTTC.